The sequence of this T cell receptor (beta chain) was determined in a study of siplizumab effects on memory and regulatory T cells. Overall study findings and caveats: The authors mapped only a minor fraction of alloreactive clones to unstimulated subsets. No naive or memory phenotype could be assigned to roughly 80-95% of proliferating clones. Proliferating Tregs in siplizumab cultures were never verified as suppressive.

TCRdb keeps only in-frame clones here, not all; method: immunoSEQ multiplex PCR. Among about 91,000 clones, approximately 93% were seen once, and the ten largest hold 6.5% to 8%. Concerning this clone: Its antigen is not known.

Source material: CD8+ T cells sorted from blood. The clonotype originates from a human donor in good health.

In nucleotides, the CDR3 is TGTGCCAGCAGTACGGCGGACAGAACTGAATTGGGGTATGGCTACACCTTC. Protein: CASSTADRTELGYGYTF. The chain joins TRBV27 to TRBJ1-2; TRBD1 is a possible D gene (6 bases). Trimming took off 5 bases at V and 5 bases at J, with 24 bases between the two ends. The CDR3 is 17 residues long. Germline assignment: CDR1 MNHEY and CDR2 SMNVEV (reference sequence).